This paragraph covers one TCR beta chain sequence. The antigen remains undetermined. This CDR3 region has 15 residues. The germline gives CDR1 MNHEY, CDR2 SMNVEV (reference sequence). Trimming removed 6 bases at V and 6 bases at J, with 18 bases between. This sample was taken from a study of cytomegalovirus exposure and HLA in healthy donors. On the study more broadly: An earlier analysis identified 120 million or so unique TCR beta sequences in approximately 170 million T cells.

The PCR made use of 60 Vbeta and 13 Jbeta primers. TCRdb's copy holds only in-frame clones and misses some; the assay was immunoSEQ multiplex PCR. The sample has 180,000 or so clones; about 88% are singletons. Study outcomes and limitations: A likely sequencing artifact accounted for one observed cluster of highly shared sequence variants.

Sequencing input: PBMCs. The chain links TRBV27 to TRBJ1-5, with D uncertain. This TCR derives from a woman aged 25 to 45 in good health and CMV-seronegative. The CDR3 here is CASSLRSNEGQPQHF. CDR3 DNA sequence: TGTGCCAGCAGCTTGAGGTCTAACGAGGGTCAGCCCCAGCATTTT.